The sequence of this T cell receptor (beta chain) was determined in a study of type 1 regulatory T cells. Study summary: T-allo10 is an in vitro-generated, Tr1-enriched CD4 T cell product specific for alloantigen. Overall study results and limits: Tr1 cells had a more restricted TCR repertoire than non-Tr1 cells.

Comments on this clonotype: Its specificity is not known.

Each CDR3 protein is one row after TCRdb ran MiXCR on the reads. The repertoire holds under 75,000 distinct CDR3 sequences, with less than 25% as singletons. The germline V and J ends were trimmed by 1 base and 7 bases, with 9 bases remaining between them. CDR1 and CDR2 (germline): SGHRS, YFSETQ. The CDR3 runs 12 residues. The rearrangement uses TRBV5-1 and TRBJ2-7, with D uncertain. The sequencing input was cultured type 1 regulatory T (Tr1) cells, either the whole culture or a sorted fraction (not recorded which). The clonotype was recovered from a human donor in good health. For the CDR3, the DNA is TGCGCCAGCAGCTTGTCCGGGTCAGAGCAGTACTTC. This sequence encodes CASSLSGSEQYF. Full variable domain (rest looked up from reference TRBV5-1 and TRBJ2-7): KAGVTQTPRYLIKTRGQQVTLSCSPISGHRSVSWYQQTPGQGLQFLFEYFSETQRNKGNFPGRFSGRQFSNSRSEMNVSTLELGDSALYLCASSLSGSEQYFGPGTRLTVT.